The present T cell receptor beta chain was sequenced within a study of T cell responses to AZD1222 COVID-19 vaccine. V lost 1 base to trimming and J lost 6 bases; unmatched junction nucleotides: 1. This CDR3 has 14 residues. From germline, CDR1 is LGHDT and CDR2 YNNKEL (reference sequence). The table came from immunoSEQ multiplex PCR; TCRdb's copy has only in-frame clones and leaves some out. The sample shows 90,000 to 120,000 clones, nearly 90% of them seen only once. This clone was seen a handful of times. The TCR was taken from an adult who received the AZD1222 COVID-19 vaccine. The chain joins TRBV3-1 (or the pseudogene TRBV3-2) to TRBJ2-3; 10 bases are a match to TRBD2. The input for sequencing was peripheral blood, taken 28 days after the second AZD1222 dose. This CDR3 is CASSQGAGGDTQYF. The CDR3 DNA reads as TGTGCCAGCAGCCAAGGAGCGGGGGGGGATACGCAGTATTTT.